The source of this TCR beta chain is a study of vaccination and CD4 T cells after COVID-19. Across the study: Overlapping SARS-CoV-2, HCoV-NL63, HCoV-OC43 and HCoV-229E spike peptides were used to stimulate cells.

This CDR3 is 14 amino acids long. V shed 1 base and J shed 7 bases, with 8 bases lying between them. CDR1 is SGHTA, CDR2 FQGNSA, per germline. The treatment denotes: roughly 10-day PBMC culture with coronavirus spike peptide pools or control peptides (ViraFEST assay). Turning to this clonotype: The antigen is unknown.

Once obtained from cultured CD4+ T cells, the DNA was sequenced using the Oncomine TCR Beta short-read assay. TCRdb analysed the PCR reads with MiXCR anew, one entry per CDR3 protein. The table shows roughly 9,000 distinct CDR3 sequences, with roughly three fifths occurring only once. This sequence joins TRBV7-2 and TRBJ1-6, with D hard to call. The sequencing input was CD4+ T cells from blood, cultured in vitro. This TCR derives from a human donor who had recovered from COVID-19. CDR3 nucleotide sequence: TGTGCCAGCAGCTTAGGTCAGAACAATTCACCCCTCCACTTT. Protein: CASSLGQNNSPLHF.